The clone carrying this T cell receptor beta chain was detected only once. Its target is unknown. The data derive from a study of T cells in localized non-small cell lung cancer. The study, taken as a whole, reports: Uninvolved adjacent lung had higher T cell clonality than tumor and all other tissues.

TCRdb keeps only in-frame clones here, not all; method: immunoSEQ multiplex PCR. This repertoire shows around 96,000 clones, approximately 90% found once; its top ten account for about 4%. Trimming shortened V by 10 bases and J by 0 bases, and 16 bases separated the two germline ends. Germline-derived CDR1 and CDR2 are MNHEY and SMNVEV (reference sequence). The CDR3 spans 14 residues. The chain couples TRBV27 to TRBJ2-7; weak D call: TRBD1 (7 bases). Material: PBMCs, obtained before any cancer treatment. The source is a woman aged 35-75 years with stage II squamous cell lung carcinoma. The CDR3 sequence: CATGEGGHSYEQYF. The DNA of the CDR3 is TGTGCCACGGGGGAAGGGGGCCACTCCTACGAGCAGTACTTC.